This TCR beta chain was identified in a study of graft-versus-host responses after intestinal transplantation. Remarks on this clone: Its antigen is currently unknown.

Assay: immunoSEQ multiplex PCR; the TCRdb copy retains only in-frame clones and omits some. This repertoire shows about 120,000 clones, just under 95% found once; its top ten account for roughly 1%. CDR3 length: 14 residues. The V and J ends lost 0 bases and 8 bases, in that order; junction bases with no gene match: 6. The germline CDR1 and CDR2 sequences are SGDLS and YYNGEE. The sequencing here drew on unstimulated CD8+ T cells sorted from spleen or lymph node cells, taken before transplant. The TCR sequence derives from a human donor who was the organ donor for an intestinal transplant. The chain carries TRBV9 and TRBJ1-2, with TRBD1 matching 8 bases. The CDR3 bases are TGTGCCAGCAGCGTAGCTGAGACAGGGGACGGCTACACCTTC. Translating gives CASSVAETGDGYTF.